Below are 27 T cell receptor beta chains sequenced from a single sample in a study of breast tumors, draining lymph nodes, adjacent tissues. Samples came from axillary lymph nodes draining the breast cancer. TCRdb re-analysed the multiplex PCR reads in MiXCR, keeping a single row per CDR3 protein. The sample holds 270,000 or so distinct CDR3 sequences; 30% to 35% are singletons and the top ten take approximately 1%. The sample taken for sequencing was axillary lymph node tissue. These receptor sequences come from a female donor with breast cancer. Some clones in this sample may be carry-over from other donors' samples.

In its sample, this clonotype was seen many times. This rearrangement joins TRBV6-2 or TRBV6-3 to TRBJ1-6, with TRBD1 identical over 8 bases. Per germline, CDR1 MNHEY and CDR2 SVGEGT. Trimming cost V 6 bases and J 7 bases; bases outside gene matches: 8. The CDR3 consists of 15 residues. CDR3 in amino acids: CASSRSGGENSPLHF. CDR3 bases: TGTGCCAGCAGCCGCTCAGGGGGCGAAAATTCACCCCTCCACTTT.

This clonotype occurred many times. The J gene is TRBJ2-7, the V gene TRBV7-6; the D call may be TRBD1 or TRBD2 (6 bases each). Germline-derived CDR1 and CDR2 are SGHVS and FNYEAQ. The V gene lost 11 bases and the J gene lost 2 bases, with 13 bases spanning the gap. The CDR3 has 12 residues. CDR3: CAVGGQTYEQYF. The CDR3 nucleotides are TGTGCCGTTGGGGGGCAGACCTACGAGCAGTACTTC.

The rearrangement links TRBV6-2 or TRBV6-3 to TRBJ2-1, with D tentatively TRBD1 (6 bases). The CDR3 runs 16 residues. The germline CDR1 and CDR2 sequences are MNHEY and SVGEGT. The germline V and J ends were trimmed by 0 bases and 5 bases, with 14 bases remaining between them. CDR3 bases: TGTGCCAGCAGTTACTCGATACAGGGTGGGCACAATGAGCAGTTCTTC. Protein product: CASSYSIQGGHNEQFF.

This clonotype has at least ten counts. This sequence joins TRBV7-9 and TRBJ2-7; TRBD2 matches at 7 bases. With V trimmed by 0 bases and J by 9 bases, 8 bases remained unmatched. This CDR3 region has 14 residues. CDR1 SEHNR and CDR2 FQNEAQ come from the germline V gene (reference sequence). The CDR3, as DNA: TGTGCCAGCAGCTTAGCGGGAGGGCCTTTTCCGCAGTACTTC. Its protein product is CASSLAGGPFPQYF.

Comments on this clonotype: Given a much more abundant clone one base away, this may be a read error. The rearrangement uses TRBV7-2 and TRBJ2-7, with D possibly matching TRBD2 (6 bases). V lost 4 bases, J lost 4 bases, and 11 bases lay in between. The CDR3 consists of 13 residues. CDR1 is SGHTA, CDR2 FQGNSA, per germline. The CDR3 loop is CTSSSDYWYEQYF. The CDR3 DNA reads TGTACCAGCAGCTCGGACTATTGGTACGAGCAGTACTTC.

This clonotype appeared many times. The genes are TRBV7-2 and TRBJ2-1; 11 bases align to TRBD2. This CDR3 has 15 amino acids. V gave up 5 bases and J gave up 4 bases; unmatched junction bases: 4. Germline V gene lookup returns CDR1 SGHTA and CDR2 FQGNSA. The CDR3, as DNA: TGTGCCAGCAGCCCCACTAGCGGGAGTTACAATGAGCAGTTCTTC. Its protein product is CASSPTSGSYNEQFF. The variable domain in full, completed from reference TRBV7-2 and TRBJ2-1, reads GAGVSQSPSNKVTEKGKDVELRCDPISGHTALYWYRQSLGQGLEFLIYFQGNSAPDKSGLPSDRFSAERTGGSVSTLTIQRTQQEDSAVYLCASSPTSGSYNEQFFGPGTRLTVL.

This clonotype came up many times. The gene calls are TRBV25-1 and TRBJ2-1, with 9 bases identical to TRBD2. Germline-derived CDR1 and CDR2 are MGHDK and SYGVNS. With 3 bases clipped from V and 7 bases from J, the junction kept 10 bases outside the gene matches. This CDR3 contains 16 residues. CDR3 DNA: TGTGCCAGCAGTGACCCGGATAGCGGGAGTTGGAATGAGCAGTTCTTC. Protein product: CASSDPDSGSWNEQFF.

At least ten counts were recorded for this clonotype. The genes are TRBV11-2 and TRBJ1-2; 9 nucleotides line up with TRBD1. The germline V gene encodes CDR1 SGHAT and CDR2 FQNNGV. The CDR3 loop spans 15 amino acids. Losses at the gene ends were 4 bases for V and 4 bases for J; bases not matched to a gene: 7. CDR3 sequence: CASSWDRAPFYGYTF. As DNA, the CDR3 is TGTGCCAGCAGCTGGGACAGGGCCCCTTTCTATGGCTACACCTTC.

In its sample, this clonotype was seen many times. This sequence joins TRBV13 and TRBJ2-5; no firm D call. Trimming stripped 2 bases from V and 7 bases from J, with 11 bases between. This CDR3 has 13 residues. Germline-derived CDR1 and CDR2 are PRHDT and FYEKMQ (reference sequence). CDR3 sequence reads: CASSLLGSGTQYF. The CDR3 region has the DNA TGTGCCAGCAGCTTACTAGGGTCGGGGACCCAGTACTTC.

The CDR3 spells CSAAGTSGDPMGETQYF. The CDR3 nucleotides read TGCAGTGCTGCCGGGACTAGCGGAGACCCTATGGGGGAGACCCAGTACTTC. V usage is TRBV20-1 and J usage is TRBJ2-5, with TRBD2 matching over 11 bases. In germline, CDR1 is DFQATT, CDR2 SNEGSKA (reference sequence). The CDR3 is 17 residues long. The V gene end was trimmed by 5 bases and the J gene end by 5 bases; junction bases not matched to a gene: 16.

This clonotype has a count of ten or more. The genes are TRBV12-5 and TRBJ2-3, with 11 bases lining up with TRBD2. Losses at the gene ends were 1 base for V and 10 bases for J; bases not matched to a gene: 16. Looked up from germline, CDR1 is LGHNT and CDR2 is FRNRAP. CDR3 length: 18 residues. CDR3 sequence reads: CASGLASLAGGPRVAQYF. The CDR3 nucleotides read TGTGCTAGTGGTTTGGCATCCTTAGCGGGAGGGCCCCGGGTGGCGCAGTATTTT. The whole variable domain, filled in from reference TRBV12-5 and TRBJ2-3, reads DARVTQTPRHKVTEMGQEVTMRCQPILGHNTVFWYRQTMMQGLELLAYFRNRAPLDDSGMPKDRFSAEMPDATLATLKIQPSEPRDSAVYFCASGLASLAGGPRVAQYFGPGTRLTVL.

The gene calls are TRBV6-2 or TRBV6-3 and TRBJ2-7, with D tentatively TRBD1 or TRBD2 (5 bases each). The CDR3 sequence is 15 residues long. Trimming took off 8 bases at V and 5 bases at J, with 22 bases between the two ends. The germline gives CDR1 MNHEY, CDR2 SVGEGT. The CDR3 sequence is CASGSLSPGTNEQYF. The DNA for the CDR3 is TGTGCCAGCGGTTCCCTCTCCCCCGGGACCAACGAGCAGTACTTC.

This chain joins TRBV12-3 or TRBV12-4 and TRBJ2-3; TRBD1 is a possible D gene (6 bases). Trimming stripped 6 bases from V and 8 bases from J, with 21 bases between. This CDR3 has 15 amino acids. The CDR3 DNA reads TGTGCCAGCAGCCCTCTTACAGGGTTGTCAGGTACGCAGTATTTT. Its protein product is CASSPLTGLSGTQYF.

Ten or more counts support this clonotype. The chain carries TRBV5-1 and TRBJ2-7; D uncertain. The CDR3 sequence is 13 residues long. Trimming removed 1 base from V and 2 bases from J, with 7 bases in between. Germline V gene data show CDR1 as SGHRS and CDR2 as YFSETQ. The CDR3 loop is CASSLIEAYEQYF. CDR3 DNA: TGCGCCAGCAGCTTGATCGAAGCCTACGAGCAGTACTTC.

As to this clonotype: The junction shows a germline mismatch at one end, possibly a read error. This rearrangement joins TRBV28 to TRBJ1-3, with D perhaps TRBD1 (6 bases). CDR1 is MDHEN, CDR2 SYDVKM, per germline. The CDR3 runs to 16 residues. The CDR3 here is CASSLRVTQGGNTTYF. In DNA form, the CDR3 reads TGTGCCAGCAGTTTAAGGGTAACACAGGGAGGAAACACCACATATTTT.

There are many counts of this clonotype. The chain links TRBV20-1 to TRBJ1-3; no clear D gene. The CDR3 covers 14 residues. The V end lost 4 bases, the J end lost 0 bases, and 10 bases lay between the germline ends. Germline loops: CDR1 DFQATT, CDR2 SNEGSKA (reference sequence). CDR3 protein: CSAMGTASGNTIYF. As DNA, the CDR3 is TGCAGTGCTATGGGCACCGCCTCTGGAAACACCATATATTTT.

Only one count was recorded for this clonotype. The chain uses TRBV20-1 and TRBJ2-1; D unresolved. The CDR3 spans 12 residues. Germline CDR1 reads DFQATT; CDR2 reads SNEGSKA (reference sequence). V lost 2 bases and J 6 bases, leaving 8 bases between the germline ends. Here the CDR3 DNA reads TGCAGTGCTAGACCCCTAGTCAATGAGCAGTTCTTC. Translation: CSARPLVNEQFF.

There are a few counts of this clonotype. This CDR3 reads CASSPGATGREAQYF. In DNA, the CDR3 is TGTGCCAGCAGCCCCGGGGCTACCGGGAGGGAGGCGCAGTACTTC. V gene TRBV5-4 combines with J gene TRBJ2-7; 8 positions match TRBD2. The CDR3 is 15 residues long. Germline V gives CDR1 SGHNT, CDR2 YYREEE (reference sequence). Unmatched junction bases numbered 15, after V lost 4 bases and J lost 9 bases.

The table lists this clonotype with many counts. This rearrangement joins TRBV6-1 to TRBJ2-5, with D perhaps TRBD1 (6 bases). Germline CDR1 and CDR2: MNHNS and SASEGT. The V and J ends lost 4 bases and 7 bases respectively, with 19 bases between them. CDR3 length: 15 residues. For the CDR3, the DNA is TGTGCCAGCAGTGCCCGACCATTCACAGGGAGGACCCAGTACTTC. Protein sequence: CASSARPFTGRTQYF.

V usage is TRBV24-1 and J usage is TRBJ1-6, with D perhaps matching TRBD1 (5 bases). V gave up 5 bases and J gave up 11 bases, with 18 bases separating them. The germline CDR1 and CDR2 sequences are KGHDR and SFDVKD. The CDR3 has 15 amino acids. The chain's CDR3 is CATSARRLGTAPLHF. The CDR3 DNA sequence: TGTGCCACCAGTGCTAGAAGACTGGGGACGGCACCCCTCCACTTT.

The table lists this clonotype with many counts. This chain connects TRBV4-1 to TRBJ1-3, with 7 bases lining up with TRBD1. This CDR3 has 14 residues. Germline CDR1 and CDR2: MGHRA and YSYEKL. After removal of 1 base from V and 4 bases from J, the junction contained 1 base not matched to a gene. The CDR3 is CASSQGDSGNTIYF. Written as DNA, the CDR3 is TGCGCCAGCAGCCAAGGGGACAGCGGAAACACCATATATTTT.

This clonotype came up many times. The chain is built from TRBV29-1 and TRBJ2-1, with 10 bases aligning to TRBD1. The germline V gene has CDR1 SQVTM and CDR2 ANQGSEA. The CDR3 has 16 residues. V was clipped by 3 bases and J by 6 bases; unmatched bases: 11. The chain's CDR3 is CSVEDRRDRGFNEQFF. The DNA of the CDR3 is TGCAGCGTTGAGGATCGCCGGGACAGGGGTTTCAATGAGCAGTTCTTC.

Only a few counts were recorded for this clonotype. CDR3 region: CASSPQGGGQGGSPLHF. The CDR3 region has the DNA TGTGCCAGCTCACCACAAGGAGGGGGACAGGGCGGTTCACCCCTCCACTTT. The rearrangement links TRBV18 to TRBJ1-6; 9 positions agree with TRBD1. Per the germline V gene, CDR1 is KGHSH and CDR2 is LQKENI. With V trimmed by 1 base and J by 9 bases, 10 bases remained unmatched. The CDR3 consists of 17 residues. Complete variable domain (other parts from reference TRBV18 and TRBJ1-6): NAGVMQNPRHLVRRRGQEARLRCSPMKGHSHVYWYRQLPEEGLKFMVYLQKENIIDESGMPKERFSAEFPKEGPSILRIQQVVRGDSAAYFCASSPQGGGQGGSPLHFGNGTRLTVT.

This clonotype was observed a handful of times. A much more abundant neighbour one base away suggests this may be a read error. It is likely a read error, because the conserved phenylalanine at the end of the CDR3 is missing. This chain links TRBV9 with TRBJ2-3; a weak D match, TRBD2 (6 bases). Germline loops: CDR1 SGDLS, CDR2 YYNGEE. The CDR3 length is 13 residues. The V gene lost 1 base and the J gene lost 4 bases, with 7 bases spanning the gap. CDR3 bases: TGTGCCAGCAGCGTACCTAGCGCAGATACGCAGTATTCT. Protein product: CASSVPSADTQYS.

This clonotype was recorded at least ten times. The gene calls are TRBV19 and TRBJ1-6; D perhaps matches TRBD1 (6 bases). Germline assignment: CDR1 LNHDA and CDR2 SQIVND (reference sequence). The CDR3 runs 16 residues. Deletions cut 9 bases from V and 5 bases from J, with 20 bases between. The CDR3 nucleotides are TGTGCCAGCCGACGACAGGCGGGGACCAATAATTCACCCCTCCACTTT. This sequence encodes CASRRQAGTNNSPLHF.

This clonotype was counted many times. The chain combines TRBV11-3 with TRBJ1-4, with TRBD1 identical over 7 bases. This CDR3 is built from 15 residues. Germline V lookup: CDR1 SGHNT, CDR2 YENEEA. The trim removed 2 bases at V and 7 bases at J, leaving 7 bases unmatched. In DNA, the CDR3 is TGTGCCAGCAGCTTACGCCCAGGGGGAACTGAAAAACTGTTTTTT. It codes for CASSLRPGGTEKLFF.

There are many counts of this clonotype. V usage is TRBV5-1 and J usage is TRBJ2-1, with D uncertain. V shed 2 bases and J shed 5 bases, with 11 bases lying between them. The CDR3 runs to 14 residues. The germline V gene has CDR1 SGHRS and CDR2 YFSETQ. In nucleotides, the CDR3 is TGCGCCAGCAGCTTTAGGGTGTCAGACAATGAGCAGTTCTTC. It translates to CASSFRVSDNEQFF.